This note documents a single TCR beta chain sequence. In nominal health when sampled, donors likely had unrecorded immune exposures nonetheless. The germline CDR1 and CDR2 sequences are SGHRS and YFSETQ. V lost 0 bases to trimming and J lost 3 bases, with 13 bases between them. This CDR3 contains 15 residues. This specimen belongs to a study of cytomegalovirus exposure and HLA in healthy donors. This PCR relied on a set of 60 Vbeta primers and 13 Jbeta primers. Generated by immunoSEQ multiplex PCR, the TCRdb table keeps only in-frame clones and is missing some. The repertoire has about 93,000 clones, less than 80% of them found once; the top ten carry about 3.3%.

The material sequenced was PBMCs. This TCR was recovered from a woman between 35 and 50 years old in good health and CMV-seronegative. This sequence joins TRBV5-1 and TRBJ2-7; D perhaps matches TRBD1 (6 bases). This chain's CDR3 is CASSLDGTHYYEQYF. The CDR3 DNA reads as TGCGCCAGCAGCTTGGATGGGACACACTACTACGAGCAGTACTTC.